The text below deals with one TCR beta chain. Clones were sequenced by immunoSEQ multiplex PCR, and TCRdb holds only the in-frame ones, with some missing. Among 75,000 to 100,000 clones listed, 86% were seen once. The data were taken from a study of preoperative IRX-2 immunotherapy in early breast cancer. Treatment denoted: preoperative locoregional IRX-2 cytokine immunotherapy. Patients received preoperative, locoregional IRX-2 cytokine immunotherapy in a phase Ib study. Germline CDR1 SGHNT, CDR2 YENEEA. V trimming: 3 bases; J trimming: 6 bases; junction bases outside the gene matches: 6. The CDR3 loop spans 15 amino acids.

The sequence was obtained from a human donor with breast cancer. V gene TRBV11-3 combines with J gene TRBJ1-5; TRBD1 aligns across 9 bases. The specimen comprised tumor tissue, sampled after IRX-2 immunotherapy. As DNA, the CDR3 is TGTGCCAGCAGCTTGGAAGGGACAGGGACTCAGCCCCAGCATTTT. Translating it yields CASSLEGTGTQPQHF.